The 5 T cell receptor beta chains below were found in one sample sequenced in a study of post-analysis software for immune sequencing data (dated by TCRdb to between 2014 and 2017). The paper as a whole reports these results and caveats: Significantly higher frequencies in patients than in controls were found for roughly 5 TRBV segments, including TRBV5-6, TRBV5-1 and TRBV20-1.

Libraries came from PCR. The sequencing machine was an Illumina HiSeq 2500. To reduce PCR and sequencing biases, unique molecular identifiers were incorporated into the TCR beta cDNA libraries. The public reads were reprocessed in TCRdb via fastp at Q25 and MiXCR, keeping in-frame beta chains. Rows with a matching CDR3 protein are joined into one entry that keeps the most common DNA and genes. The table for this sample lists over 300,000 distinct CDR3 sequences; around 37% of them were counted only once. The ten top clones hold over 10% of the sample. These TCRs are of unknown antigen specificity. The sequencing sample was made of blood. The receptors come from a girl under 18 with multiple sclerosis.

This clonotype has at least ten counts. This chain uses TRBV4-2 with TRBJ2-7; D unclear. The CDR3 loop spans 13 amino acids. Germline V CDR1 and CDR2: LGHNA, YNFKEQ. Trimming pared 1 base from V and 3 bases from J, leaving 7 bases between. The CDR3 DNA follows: TGTGCCAGCAGCCAAGTGGATAGCTACGAGCAGTACTTC. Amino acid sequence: CASSQVDSYEQYF.

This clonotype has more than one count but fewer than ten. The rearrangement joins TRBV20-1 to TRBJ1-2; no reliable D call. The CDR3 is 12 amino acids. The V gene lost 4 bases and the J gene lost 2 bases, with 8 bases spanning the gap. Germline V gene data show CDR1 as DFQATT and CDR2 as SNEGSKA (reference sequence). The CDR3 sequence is CSANHENYGYTF. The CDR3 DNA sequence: TGCAGTGCTAACCACGAGAACTATGGCTACACCTTC.

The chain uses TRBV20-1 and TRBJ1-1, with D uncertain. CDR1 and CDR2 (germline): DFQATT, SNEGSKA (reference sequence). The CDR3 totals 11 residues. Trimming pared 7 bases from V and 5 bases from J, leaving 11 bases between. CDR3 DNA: TGCAGTGACGACACCCCGACTGAAGCTTTCTTT. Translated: CSDDTPTEAFF.

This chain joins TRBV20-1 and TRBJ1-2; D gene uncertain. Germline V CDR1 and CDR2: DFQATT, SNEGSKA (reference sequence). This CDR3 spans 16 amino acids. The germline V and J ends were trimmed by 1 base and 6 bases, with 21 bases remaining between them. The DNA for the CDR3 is TGCAGTGCTAGAGCTCAGAGAGATTATAGAAACCATGGCTACACCTTC. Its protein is CSARAQRDYRNHGYTF.

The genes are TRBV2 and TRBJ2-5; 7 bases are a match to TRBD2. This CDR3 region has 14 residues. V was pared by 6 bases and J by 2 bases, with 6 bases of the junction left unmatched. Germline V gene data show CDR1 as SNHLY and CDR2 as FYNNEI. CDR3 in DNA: TGTGCCAGCAGCTTCGCTAGCGGACAAGAGACCCAGTACTTC. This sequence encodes CASSFASGQETQYF.